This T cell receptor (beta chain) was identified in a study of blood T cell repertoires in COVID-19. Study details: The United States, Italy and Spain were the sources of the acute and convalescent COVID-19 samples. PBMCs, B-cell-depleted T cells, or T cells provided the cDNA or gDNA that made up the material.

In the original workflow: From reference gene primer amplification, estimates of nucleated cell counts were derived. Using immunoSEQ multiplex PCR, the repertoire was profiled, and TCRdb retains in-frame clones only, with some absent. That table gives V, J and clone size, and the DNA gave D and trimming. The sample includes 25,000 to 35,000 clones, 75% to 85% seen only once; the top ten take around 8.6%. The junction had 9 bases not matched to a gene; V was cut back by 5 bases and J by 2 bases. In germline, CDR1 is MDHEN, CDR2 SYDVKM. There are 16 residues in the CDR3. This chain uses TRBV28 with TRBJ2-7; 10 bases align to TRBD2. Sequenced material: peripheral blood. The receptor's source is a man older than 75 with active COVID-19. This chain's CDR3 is CASSRIAGGQAYEQYF. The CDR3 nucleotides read TGTGCCAGCAGTAGAATAGCGGGGGGCCAGGCCTACGAGCAGTACTTC.